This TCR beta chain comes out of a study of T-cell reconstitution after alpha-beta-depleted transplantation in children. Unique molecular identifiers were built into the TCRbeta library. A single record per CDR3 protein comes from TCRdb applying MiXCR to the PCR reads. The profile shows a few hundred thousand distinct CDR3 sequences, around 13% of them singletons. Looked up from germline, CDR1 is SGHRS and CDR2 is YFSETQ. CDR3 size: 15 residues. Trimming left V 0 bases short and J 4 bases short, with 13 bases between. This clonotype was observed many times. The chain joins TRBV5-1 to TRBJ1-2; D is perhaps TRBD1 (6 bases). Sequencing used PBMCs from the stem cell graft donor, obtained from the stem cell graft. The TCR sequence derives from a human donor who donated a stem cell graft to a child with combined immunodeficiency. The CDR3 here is CASSLATDSGYGYTF. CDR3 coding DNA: TGCGCCAGCAGCTTGGCCACGGACAGCGGCTATGGCTACACCTTC.